The entry below gives a single TCR beta chain sequence along with its context. The data derive from a study of blood T cell repertoires in COVID-19. Overall study context: COVID-19 samples collected from the United States, Italy and Spain covered acute and convalescent phases. Sample material is recorded as cDNA or gDNA derived from T cells, B-cell-depleted T cells, or PBMCs.

Seattle patient enrollment occurred during active infection, with longitudinal follow-up thereafter. Method: immunoSEQ multiplex PCR; TCRdb's copy keeps in-frame clones and lacks some. In the table there are 200,000 to 250,000 clones, under 90% of which are singletons. The CDR3 runs 13 residues. The J segment lost 10 bases and the V segment lost 7 bases, leaving 6 bases of the junction unmatched. CDR1 MNHNY and CDR2 SVGAGI come from the germline V gene (reference sequence). Sequencing was carried out using peripheral blood. This TCR was recovered from a woman over 75 with COVID-19, enrolled during active disease. V gene TRBV6-6 combines with J gene TRBJ2-1, with 11 bases that match TRBD2. The CDR3 DNA reads TGTGCCAGCATTTTCCTAGCGGGAGGAGAGCAGTTCTTC. This sequence encodes CASIFLAGGEQFF.